The present TCR beta chain was sequenced within a study of T cell responses to AZD1222 COVID-19 vaccine. With respect to this clone: Its target is unknown.

CDR3 length equals 15 residues. Per the germline V gene, CDR1 is MNHEY and CDR2 is SVGAGI. Between the trimmed V and J ends, which lost 2 bases and 0 bases, there was a span of 5 bases. The table came from immunoSEQ multiplex PCR; TCRdb's copy has only in-frame clones and leaves some out. The table lists 150,000 or so clones, around nine tenths of them singletons. Study-wide findings and caveats: Donors were mostly white British, more females; clonal diversity possibly underestimated. Sampling captured repertoires only after the peak T cell response. Of the AZD1222 recipients, only 5 to 7 were seropositive at baseline.

This TCR derives from an adult in good health. The chain has TRBV6-5 and TRBJ2-6, with unresolved D. This specimen consisted of peripheral blood, obtained on day 0 of MenACWY control vaccination. This CDR3 is CASSYRSSGANVLTF. DNA for the CDR3: TGTGCCAGCAGTTACAGGAGCTCTGGGGCCAACGTCCTGACTTTC.